A single T cell receptor beta chain is shown here with its context. No antigen is known for it. Other DNA sequences in this specimen translate into the identical CDR3. The data belong to a study of shared clonotypes between healthy human individuals. About the study: The study enrolled a couple of women and a few men aged 18 to 49. Study observations and caveats: A handful of donors held about 4.5% of naive CD4 clonotypes in common. The study found lower generation probabilities in non-shared clonotypes than in those shared by all four donors.

Positively selected for CCR7, the CD45RO-negative cells used as naive CD8 cells excluded terminally differentiated effector memory CD45RA+ cells. Every immunoSEQ plate was one replicate of a subset's evenly spread DNA. Method: immunoSEQ multiplex PCR; TCRdb's copy keeps in-frame clones and lacks some. The table shows under 2,000,000 clones, with about 95% occurring only once. V was clipped by 6 bases and J by 7 bases, with 9 bases between them. CDR3 length equals 11 residues. Germline values: CDR1 MNHEY, CDR2 SVGAGI. This sequence joins TRBV6-5 and TRBJ1-2; D uncertain. Sample: naive CD8+ T cells sorted from blood. The sequence came from a man aged 18 to 29 in good health. The CDR3 coding sequence is TGTGCCAGCAGCCCCGGGGTTGGCTACACCTTC. Amino acids: CASSPGVGYTF.